The subject of this entry is one T cell receptor beta chain. Its specificity is not known. Treatment given: about 20 received Ad26.COV2.S at low or high dose, single or two shots; several received placebo; per-sample allocation not given. Sampling was done on day 63 after the first vaccine or placebo injection. Between the trimmed V and J ends, which lost 2 bases and 4 bases, there was a span of 3 bases. Germline V gene data show CDR1 as KGHSH and CDR2 as LQKENI. The CDR3 covers 12 residues. This entry belongs to a study of Ad26.COV2.S vaccination and SARS-CoV-2 variants. Study-level background: As a participant in COV1001, the donor was in the Ad26.COV2.S trial arm.

Study observations and caveats: Greater spike-specific TCR breadth was seen in vaccine recipients than in placebo recipients. Similar non-spike TCR breadth was seen in vaccine and placebo recipients.

Using immunoSEQ multiplex PCR, the repertoire was profiled, and TCRdb retains in-frame clones only, with some absent. The sample shows about 470,000 clones, 90% of them seen only once. The gene calls are TRBV18 and TRBJ1-3; D is ambiguous. This TCR was sampled from a person aged 18-65 years who received the Ad26.COV2.S COVID-19 vaccine or a placebo. The starting material was peripheral blood, obtained in a trial of Ad26.COV2.S vaccine versus placebo. The CDR3 region is CASSPLGNTIYF. For the CDR3, the DNA is TGTGCCAGCTCACCATTGGGAAACACCATATATTTT.